The source of this T cell receptor beta chain is a study of shared clonotypes between healthy human individuals. Notes on this clone: Its specificity is unknown.

Study-wide results and limits: Generation probabilities of non-shared clonotypes were lower (relative to those shared by all four donors).

Original processing methods: Without quality scores, immunoSEQ junctional reads could not be filtered like full-length reads. The method was immunoSEQ multiplex PCR; TCRdb's version includes in-frame clones alone and lacks a portion of them. V, J and clone size are those of that table, while D and trimming were read from the DNA. In the table there are about 1.5 million clones, 95% to 99% of which are singletons. Germline V gene sequence: CDR1 WNHNN, CDR2 SYGVQD (reference sequence). CDR3 size: 13 residues. J lost 4 bases, V lost 5 bases, and 2 bases had no gene match. This clonotype was sampled from a man in his thirties or forties in good health. V usage is TRBV10-1 and J usage is TRBJ1-1; TRBD1 matches at 9 bases. Material for sequencing was naive CD4+ T cells sorted from blood. Subset indicated: CD45RA+ positively selected. CDR3 sequence (DNA): TGCGCCAGCAGTTGGGACAGGGCCACTGAAGCTTTCTTT. Its translation: CASSWDRATEAFF.